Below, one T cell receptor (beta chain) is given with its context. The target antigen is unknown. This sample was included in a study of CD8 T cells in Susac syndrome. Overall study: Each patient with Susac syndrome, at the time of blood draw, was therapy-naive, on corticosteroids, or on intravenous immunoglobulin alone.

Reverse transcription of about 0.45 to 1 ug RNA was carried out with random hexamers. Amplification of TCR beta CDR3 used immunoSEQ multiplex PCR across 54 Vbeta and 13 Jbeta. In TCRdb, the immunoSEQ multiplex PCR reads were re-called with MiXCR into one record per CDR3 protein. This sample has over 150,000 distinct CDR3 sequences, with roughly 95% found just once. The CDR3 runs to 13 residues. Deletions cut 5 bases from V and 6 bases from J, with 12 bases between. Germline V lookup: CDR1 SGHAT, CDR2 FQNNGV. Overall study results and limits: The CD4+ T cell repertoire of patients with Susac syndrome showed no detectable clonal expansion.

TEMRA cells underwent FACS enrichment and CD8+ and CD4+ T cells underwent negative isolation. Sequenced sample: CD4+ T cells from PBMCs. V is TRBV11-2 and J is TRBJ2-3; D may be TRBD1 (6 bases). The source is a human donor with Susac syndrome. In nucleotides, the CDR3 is TGTGCCAGCAGCCGAACAGGGCTCGATACGCAGTATTTT. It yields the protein CASSRTGLDTQYF.